Listed below are T cell receptor beta chains from one sample, sequenced in a study of TIL therapy for anti-PD-1-resistant metastatic lung cancer. TCRdb's copy holds only in-frame clones and misses some; the assay was immunoSEQ multiplex PCR. The table lists more than 20,000 clones, 63% of them singletons. The sequencing here drew on tumor tissue, taken at baseline. These receptors were taken from a woman between 25 and 85 years old with non-small cell lung cancer. Each CDR3 is given with its conserved first and last residue. The D gene is left open where the match is weak. Some rows have no size entry. The others give once, few or many, or a class for an expanded clone.

V,size,J,D,DNA,CDR3
TRBV5-1,NA,TRBJ2-5,NA,TGCGCCAGCGGAATTGGGGAGGCCCAAGAGACCCAGTACTTC,CASGIGEAQETQYF
TRBV11-1,NA,TRBJ2-7,NA,TGTGCCAGCAGCCTCGTCCCCCGGGTCTACTACGAGCAGTACTTC,CASSLVPRVYYEQYF
TRBV6-6,NA,TRBJ2-5,NA,TGTGCCAGCAGTTATTGGTCCGGGGAGACCCAGTACTTC,CASSYWSGETQYF
TRBV4-2,many,TRBJ2-7,NA,TGTGCCAGCAGCCAAAGGGGTGGGGACGAGCAGTACTTC,CASSQRGGDEQYF
TRBV5-1,NA,TRBJ2-6,NA,TGCGCCAGCAGCGAAGCTGGGGCCAACGTCCTGACTTTC,CASSEAGANVLTF
TRBV6-5,NA,TRBJ2-5,NA,TGTGCCAGCAGTTACTCTTGGGATGGGGAGACCCAGTACTTC,CASSYSWDGETQYF
TRBV15,NA,TRBJ2-2,NA,TGTGCCACCACCAGTGGAGTGGGCGGGGAGCTGTTTTTT,CATTSGVGGELFF
TRBV9,NA,TRBJ2-1,NA,TGTGCCAGCAGCGTAGATCCCAGGGGGGCCTCCAATGAGCAGTTCTTC,CASSVDPRGASNEQFF
TRBV14,once,TRBJ2-7,NA,TGTGCCAGCAGCCGGGCCTATGCGGGACAGAAATCCTACGAGCAGTACTTC,CASSRAYAGQKSYEQYF
TRBV25-1,once,TRBJ2-2,NA,TGTGCCAGTCAGGGGGGAACGGTTTCCGGGGAGCTGTTTTTT,CASQGGTVSGELFF
TRBV10-3,NA,TRBJ1-2,NA,TGTGCCATCAGTACAGGGTCTCGTAACTATGGCTACACCTTC,CAISTGSRNYGYTF
TRBV30,few,TRBJ1-5,TRBD1,TGTGCCTGGAGTTGGACAGGGGGCAATCAGCCCCAGCATTTT,CAWSWTGGNQPQHF
TRBV10-3,NA,TRBJ2-7,NA,TGTGCCATCAGTGAACAGGCTACCACCTACGAGCAGTACTTC,CAISEQATTYEQYF
TRBV25-1,few,TRBJ2-1,NA,TGTGCCAGCAGTCCGGGAGCTGGTGAGCAGTTCTTC,CASSPGAGEQFF
TRBV2,NA,TRBJ2-2,NA,TGTGCCAGCAGCTTTCTTAGAGGCCGGGACCGGTACACCGGGGAGCTGTTTTTT,CASSFLRGRDRYTGELFF
TRBV7-8,NA,TRBJ2-5,NA,TGTGCCAGCAGCTTAGTTCTGGGGGAGACCCAGTACTTC,CASSLVLGETQYF
TRBV6-5,NA,TRBJ2-7,NA,TGTGCCAGCAGGAAAGACAGGTCTTCCTACGAGCAGTACTTC,CASRKDRSSYEQYF
TRBV7-6,few,TRBJ2-1,TRBD2,TGTGCCAGCAGCTCCGATGGACTAGCGGGAGTAAATGAGCAGTTCTTC,CASSSDGLAGVNEQFF
TRBV29-1,NA,TRBJ2-6,NA,TGCAGCGTTGGGCATGGGGCCAACGTCCTGACTTTC,CSVGHGANVLTF
TRBV7-8,NA,TRBJ2-3,TRBD2,TGTGCCAGCAGCTCAGAGGTGGCGGGAGGGCCCGCAGATACGCAGTATTTT,CASSSEVAGGPADTQYF
TRBV4-2,NA,TRBJ1-2,NA,TGTGCCAGCAGCCAGGGTGACTATGGCTACACCTTC,CASSQGDYGYTF
TRBV7-2,NA,TRBJ2-7,NA,TGTGCCAGCAGCCCAACCTTCCTCTACGAGCAGTACTTC,CASSPTFLYEQYF
TRBV7-8,NA,TRBJ2-7,NA,TGTGCCAGCAGCTTGGGCTCCTACGAGCAGTACTTC,CASSLGSYEQYF
TRBV19,NA,TRBJ2-2,TRBD2,TGTGCCAGTAGTAGACTAGCGGGAGGCCCGAACACCGGGGAGCTGTTTTTT,CASSRLAGGPNTGELFF
TRBV5-1,medium-sized,TRBJ2-1,NA,TGCGCCAGCAGCAAAGCCTTCAATGAGCAGTTCTTC,CASSKAFNEQFF
TRBV4-1,NA,TRBJ2-1,TRBD2,TGCGCCAGCAGGCCTCATGAAGAAAGGGGCCTAACTAGCGGGAGGGCGGGTGAGCAGTTCTTC,CASRPHEERGLTSGRAGEQFF
TRBV6-1,NA,TRBJ2-1,TRBD2,TGTGCCAGCAGTTCACTAGCGGGAGGGGGCAATGAGCAGTTCTTC,CASSSLAGGGNEQFF
TRBV28,few,TRBJ1-1,TRBD1,TGTGCCAGCAGTTTTTTACCCTCGCAGGGGGGGAGCACTGAAGCTTTCTTT,CASSFLPSQGGSTEAFF
TRBV30,NA,TRBJ1-5,TRBD1,TGTGCCTGGAGTTTGGGACAGTTCTCACCCAGCAATCAGCCCCAGCATTTT,CAWSLGQFSPSNQPQHF
TRBV7-7,few,TRBJ2-3,NA,TGTGCCAGCAGCCCCTCGGGCAGGGCAGATACGCAGTATTTT,CASSPSGRADTQYF
TRBV4-1,NA,TRBJ1-1,NA,TGCGCCAGCAGCCAAGACAGGGACACTGAAGCTTTCTTT,CASSQDRDTEAFF
TRBV7-6,NA,TRBJ2-1,NA,TGTGCCAGCAGCTTTTCGGGGGAAAGCTCCTACAATGAGCAGTTCTTC,CASSFSGESSYNEQFF
TRBV19,NA,TRBJ1-2,NA,TGTGCCAGTAGTCGTGAGGGCTACTATGGCTACACCTTC,CASSREGYYGYTF
TRBV5-5,medium-sized,TRBJ2-5,TRBD2,TGTGCCAGCAGGGCGGGAGGCAGGGAGACCCAGTACTTC,CASRAGGRETQYF
TRBV13,NA,TRBJ2-3,NA,TGTGCCAGCAGTACGAACGACGGCGGGATATCAGATACGCAGTATTTT,CASSTNDGGISDTQYF
TRBV6-5,NA,TRBJ2-6,NA,TGTGCCAGCAGTTACTCCATTCTCTCTGGGGCCAACGTCCTGACTTTC,CASSYSILSGANVLTF